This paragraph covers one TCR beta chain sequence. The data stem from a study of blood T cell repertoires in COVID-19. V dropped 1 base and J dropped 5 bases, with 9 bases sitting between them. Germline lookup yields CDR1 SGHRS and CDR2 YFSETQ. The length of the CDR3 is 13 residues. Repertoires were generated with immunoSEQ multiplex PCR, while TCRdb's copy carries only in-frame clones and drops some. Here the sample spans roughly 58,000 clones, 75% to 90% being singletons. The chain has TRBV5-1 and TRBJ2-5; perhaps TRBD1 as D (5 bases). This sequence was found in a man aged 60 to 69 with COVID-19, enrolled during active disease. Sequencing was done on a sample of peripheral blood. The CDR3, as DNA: TGCGCCAGCAGCTTGTCAGGGTCCGAGACCCAGTACTTC. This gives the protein CASSLSGSETQYF.